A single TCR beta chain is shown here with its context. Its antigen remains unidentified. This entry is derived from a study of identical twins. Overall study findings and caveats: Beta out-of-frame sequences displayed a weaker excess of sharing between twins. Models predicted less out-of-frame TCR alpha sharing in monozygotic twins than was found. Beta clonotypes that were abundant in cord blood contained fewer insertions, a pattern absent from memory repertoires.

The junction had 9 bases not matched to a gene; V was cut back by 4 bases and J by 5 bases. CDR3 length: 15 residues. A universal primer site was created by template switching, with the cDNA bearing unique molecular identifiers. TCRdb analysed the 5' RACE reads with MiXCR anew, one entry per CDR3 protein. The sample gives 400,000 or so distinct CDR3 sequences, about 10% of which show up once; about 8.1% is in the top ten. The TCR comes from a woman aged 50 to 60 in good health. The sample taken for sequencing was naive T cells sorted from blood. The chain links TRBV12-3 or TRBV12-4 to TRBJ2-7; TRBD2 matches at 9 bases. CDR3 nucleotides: TGTGCCAGCAGTTCCCCCCATTCTAGCGGGAACGAGCAGTACTTC. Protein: CASSSPHSSGNEQYF.